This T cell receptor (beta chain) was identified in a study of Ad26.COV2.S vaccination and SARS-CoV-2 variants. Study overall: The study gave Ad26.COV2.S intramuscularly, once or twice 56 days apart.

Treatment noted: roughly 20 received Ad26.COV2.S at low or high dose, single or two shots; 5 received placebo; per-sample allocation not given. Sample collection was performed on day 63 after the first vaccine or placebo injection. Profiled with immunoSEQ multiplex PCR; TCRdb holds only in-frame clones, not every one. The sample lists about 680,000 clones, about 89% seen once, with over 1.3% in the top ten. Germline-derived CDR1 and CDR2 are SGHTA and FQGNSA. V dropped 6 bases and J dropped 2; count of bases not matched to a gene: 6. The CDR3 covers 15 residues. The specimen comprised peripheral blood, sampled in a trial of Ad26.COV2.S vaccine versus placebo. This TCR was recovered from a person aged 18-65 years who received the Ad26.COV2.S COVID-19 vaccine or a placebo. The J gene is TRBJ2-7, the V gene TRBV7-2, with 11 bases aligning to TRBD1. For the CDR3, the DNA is TGTGCCAGCAGACTCCGGGACAGGGGGGCCTACGAGCAGTACTTC. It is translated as CASRLRDRGAYEQYF.